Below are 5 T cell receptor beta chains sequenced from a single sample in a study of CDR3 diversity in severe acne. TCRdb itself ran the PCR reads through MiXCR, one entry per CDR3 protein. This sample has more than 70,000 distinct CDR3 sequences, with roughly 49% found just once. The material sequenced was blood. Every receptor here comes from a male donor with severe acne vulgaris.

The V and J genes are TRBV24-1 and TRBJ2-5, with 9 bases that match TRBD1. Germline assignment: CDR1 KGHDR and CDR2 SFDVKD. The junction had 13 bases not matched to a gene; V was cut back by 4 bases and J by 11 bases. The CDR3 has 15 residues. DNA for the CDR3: TGTGCCACCAGTGACAACCGGGACAGGGCTCGGGAGCAGTACTTC. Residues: CATSDNRDRAREQYF.

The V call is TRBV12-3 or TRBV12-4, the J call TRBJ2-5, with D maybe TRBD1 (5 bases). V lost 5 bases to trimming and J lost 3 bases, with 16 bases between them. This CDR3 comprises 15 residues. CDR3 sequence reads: CASSPVSTVKETQYF. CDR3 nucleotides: TGTGCCAGCAGTCCCGTCTCGACAGTCAAAGAGACCCAGTACTTC.

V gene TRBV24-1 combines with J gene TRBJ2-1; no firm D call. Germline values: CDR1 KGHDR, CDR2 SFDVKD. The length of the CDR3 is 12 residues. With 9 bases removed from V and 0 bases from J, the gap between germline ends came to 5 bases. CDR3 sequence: CATSFSYNEQFF. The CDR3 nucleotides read TGTGCCACCTCGTTCTCCTACAATGAGCAGTTCTTC.

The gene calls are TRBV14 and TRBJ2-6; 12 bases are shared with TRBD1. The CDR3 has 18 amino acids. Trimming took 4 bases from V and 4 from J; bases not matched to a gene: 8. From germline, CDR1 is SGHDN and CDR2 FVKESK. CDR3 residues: CASSPSGQGALGANVLTF. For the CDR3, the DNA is TGTGCCAGCAGCCCCTCGGGACAGGGGGCTCTGGGGGCCAACGTCCTGACTTTC.

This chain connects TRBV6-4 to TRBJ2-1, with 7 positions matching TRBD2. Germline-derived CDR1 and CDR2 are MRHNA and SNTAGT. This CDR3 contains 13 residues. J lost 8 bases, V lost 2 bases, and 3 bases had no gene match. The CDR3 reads CASSDGTTYEQFF. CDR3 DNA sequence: TGTGCCAGCAGTGACGGGACTACATATGAGCAGTTCTTC.